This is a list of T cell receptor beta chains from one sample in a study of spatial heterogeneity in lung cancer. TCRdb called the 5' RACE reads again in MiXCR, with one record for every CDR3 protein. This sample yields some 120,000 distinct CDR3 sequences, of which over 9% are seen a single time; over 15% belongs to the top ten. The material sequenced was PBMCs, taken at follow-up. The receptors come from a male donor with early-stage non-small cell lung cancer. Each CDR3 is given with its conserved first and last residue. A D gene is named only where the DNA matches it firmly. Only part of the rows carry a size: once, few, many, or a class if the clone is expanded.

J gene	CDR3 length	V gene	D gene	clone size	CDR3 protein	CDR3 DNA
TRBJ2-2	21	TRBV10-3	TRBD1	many	CAISAPPGTGGSLLTGWELFF	TGTGCCATCAGTGCGCCGCCCGGGACAGGGGGTTCCCTTCTCACCGGGTGGGAGCTGTTTTTT
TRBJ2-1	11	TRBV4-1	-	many	CASSRTVVQFF	TGCGCCAGCAGCCGGACAGTGGTGCAGTTCTTC
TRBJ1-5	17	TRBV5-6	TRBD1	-	CASSLGTGGRSNQPQHF	TGTGCCAGCAGCTTGGGTACAGGGGGCAGGAGCAATCAGCCCCAGCATTTT
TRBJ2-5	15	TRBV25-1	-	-	CASSEWAGAQETQYF	TGTGCCAGCAGTGAGTGGGCGGGGGCCCAAGAGACCCAGTACTTC
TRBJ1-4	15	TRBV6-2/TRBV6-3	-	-	CASSYRQIRFEKLFF	TGTGCCAGCAGTTACAGGCAAATCCGTTTTGAAAAACTGTTTTTT
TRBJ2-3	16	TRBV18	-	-	CASSPPSRVGADTQYF	TGTGCCAGCTCACCACCGAGCAGGGTTGGAGCAGATACGCAGTATTTT
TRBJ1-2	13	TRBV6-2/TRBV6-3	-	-	CASSYRTDNGYTF	TGTGCCAGCAGTTACCGGACAGATAACGGCTACACCTTC
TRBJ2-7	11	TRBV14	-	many	CASSQGSLAIF	TGTGCCAGCAGCCAAGGTTCGTTAGCCATCTTC
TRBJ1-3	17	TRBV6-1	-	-	CASSEAAEALSGNTIYF	TGTGCCAGCAGTGAAGCAGCGGAGGCTCTGTCTGGAAACACCATATATTTT
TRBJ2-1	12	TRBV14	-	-	CASSQYGGEQFF	TGTGCCAGCAGCCAATACGGGGGCGAGCAGTTCTTC
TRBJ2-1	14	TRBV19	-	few	CASSPGLLHNEQFF	TGTGCCAGTAGCCCGGGACTGCTCCACAATGAGCAGTTCTTC
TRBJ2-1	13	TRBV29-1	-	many	CMVGQSHYNEQFF	TGCATGGTCGGACAGTCCCACTACAATGAGCAGTTCTTC
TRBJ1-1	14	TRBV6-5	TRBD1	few	CASRRGQRTYEAFF	TGTGCCAGCAGGCGGGGACAGCGAACGTATGAAGCTTTCTTT
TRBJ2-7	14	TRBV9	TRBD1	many	CASSAGQGPYEQYF	TGTGCCAGCAGCGCGGGACAGGGGCCGTACGAGCAGTACTTC
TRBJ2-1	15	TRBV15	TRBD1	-	CATSTEGQAIGEQFF	TGTGCCACCAGCACCGAGGGACAGGCCATTGGTGAGCAGTTCTTC